One sample yielded the 19 T cell receptor beta chains listed below, sequenced in a study of blood T cell repertoires in COVID-19. Assay used: immunoSEQ multiplex PCR; TCRdb lists only in-frame clones, some missing. The table lists about 80,000 clones, roughly four fifths of them singletons. Input material: peripheral blood. Every receptor here comes from an older man with active or convalescent COVID-19.

The rearrangement uses TRBV7-3 and TRBJ2-2; perhaps TRBD2 as D (6 bases). The ends were cut back, 4 bases at V and 2 bases at J, with 14 bases in the middle. Germline V gene lookup returns CDR1 SGHTA and CDR2 FQGTGA. This CDR3 contains 16 residues. Written as DNA, the CDR3 is TGTGCCAGCAGCTCTAACCCGGGACTCAACACCGGGGAGCTGTTTTTT. It is translated as CASSSNPGLNTGELFF.

This clone appeared once. The CDR3 bases are TGTGCCATCACCAGGCGGAGGGCTAACAATCAGCCCCAGCATTTT. Its protein product is CAITRRRANNQPQHF. The V call is TRBV5-3, the J call TRBJ1-5; D is unclear. TRBV5-3 is known as an ORF, though its function is uncertain. The CDR3 sequence is 15 residues long. V was shortened by 9 bases and J by 3 bases, with 19 bases between the two germline ends.

The chain links TRBV7-9 to TRBJ2-2, with 8 bases matching TRBD2. The germline V gene has CDR1 SEHNR and CDR2 FQNEAQ (reference sequence). The CDR3 has 12 amino acids. V lost 5 bases, J lost 10 bases, and 3 bases stayed unmatched. This CDR3 reads CASSRGGLELFF. The CDR3, as DNA: TGTGCCAGCAGCCGGGGGGGGCTGGAGCTGTTTTTT.

The chain combines TRBV19 with TRBJ2-7; the match to TRBD1 covers 8 bases. Trimming cost V 6 bases and J 6 bases; bases outside gene matches: 13. The CDR3 loop spans 15 amino acids. Germline CDR1 reads LNHDA; CDR2 reads SQIVND (reference sequence). The CDR3 loop reads CASSPRTGWVAEQYF. The CDR3 DNA is TGTGCCAGTAGCCCTAGGACAGGGTGGGTTGCCGAGCAGTACTTC.

The V call is TRBV30, the J call TRBJ1-4, with D possibly TRBD1 on 5 matching bases. Germline V gene lookup returns CDR1 GTSNPN and CDR2 SVGIG (reference sequence). V was cut by 3 bases and J by 7 bases, with 15 bases left in between. This CDR3 region has 14 residues. The CDR3 sequence: CAWSPGMGGEKLFF. CDR3 coding DNA: TGTGCCTGGAGCCCCGGGATGGGGGGTGAAAAACTGTTTTTT.

V usage is TRBV2 and J usage is TRBJ1-4, with 7 positions matching TRBD1. Germline-derived CDR1 and CDR2 are SNHLY and FYNNEI. J was trimmed by 8 bases and V by 5 bases; bases with no gene match: 8. CDR3 length: 14 residues. The CDR3 DNA reads as TGTGCCAGCAGTTTGACAGGGCGCTGGGAAAAACTGTTTTTT. It is translated as CASSLTGRWEKLFF.

This clone occurred once. The chain links TRBV7-8 to TRBJ1-2; D is perhaps TRBD1 (6 bases). Trimming took off 3 bases at V and 14 bases at J, with 25 bases between the two ends. CDR1 and CDR2 from the germline V gene are SGHVS and FQNEAQ. The CDR3 is 15 residues long. The CDR3 sequence is CASSLVGQSLSPNTF. CDR3 nucleotide sequence: TGTGCCAGCAGCTTGGTCGGACAGTCCTTATCCCCTAATACCTTC.

V is TRBV19 and J is TRBJ2-1; D unresolved. The CDR3 sequence is 12 residues long. V lost 2 bases, J lost 8 bases, and 7 bases lay in between. Germline V gene data show CDR1 as LNHDA and CDR2 as SQIVND (reference sequence). For the CDR3, the DNA is TGTGCCAGTAGTATAAGCCGCTATGAGCAGTTCTTC. The encoded protein is CASSISRYEQFF.

The V and J genes are TRBV28 and TRBJ1-2; D is possibly TRBD1 (6 bases). From germline, CDR1 is MDHEN and CDR2 SYDVKM. CDR3 length: 15 residues. V was trimmed by 2 bases and J by 1 base, leaving 11 bases between them. The CDR3 sequence is CASSLVQGFNYGYTF. CDR3 nucleotides: TGTGCCAGCAGTTTAGTACAGGGTTTTAACTATGGCTACACCTTC.

The chain uses TRBV11-2 and TRBJ2-7; 11 bases fit TRBD1. Trimming removed 1 base from V and 4 bases from J; junction bases left unmatched: 6. The CDR3 has 16 residues. Germline V gene data show CDR1 as SGHAT and CDR2 as FQNNGV. DNA for the CDR3: TGTGCCAGCAGCTTAGCCAGGACAGGGGGCCTGTACGAGCAGTACTTC. Translation: CASSLARTGGLYEQYF.

The chain has TRBV28 and TRBJ2-7, with 7 bases matching TRBD2. This CDR3 is 14 amino acids long. V gave up 7 bases and J gave up 0 bases; unmatched junction bases: 6. Germline values: CDR1 MDHEN, CDR2 SYDVKM. Written as DNA, the CDR3 is TGTGCCAGCACCACTAGCGCGAGCTCCTACGAGCAGTACTTC. It codes for CASTTSASSYEQYF.

This clone has just a few counts. The chain employs TRBV30 and TRBJ1-3; D is unresolved. This CDR3 spans 15 amino acids. The V gene lost 3 bases and the J gene lost 0 bases, with 12 bases spanning the gap. Germline CDR1 GTSNPN, CDR2 SVGIG (reference sequence). CDR3 protein: CAWRSIYFSGNTIYF. The CDR3, as DNA: TGTGCCTGGAGATCGATATACTTCTCTGGAAACACCATATATTTT.

The chain uses TRBV5-6 and TRBJ1-2; D might be TRBD1 (5 bases). CDR3 length equals 15 residues. Trimming cost V 3 bases and J 0 bases, with 12 bases left between them. CDR1 SGHDT and CDR2 YYEEEE come from the germline V gene. The CDR3 DNA is TGTGCCAGCAGCTATACAGGAGAAACTAACTATGGCTACACCTTC. It translates to CASSYTGETNYGYTF.

The chain uses TRBV7-3 and TRBJ2-2; D may be TRBD1 (6 bases). The CDR3 loop spans 14 amino acids. Germline V lookup: CDR1 SGHTA, CDR2 FQGTGA. V was clipped by 6 bases and J by 4 bases, with 12 bases between them. CDR3 coding DNA: TGTGCCAGCAGGGACAGTTCCCGCACCGGGGAGCTGTTTTTT. It encodes CASRDSSRTGELFF.

This clone appeared once. The V call is TRBV19, the J call TRBJ1-1; maybe TRBD1 (5 bases). This CDR3 region has 12 residues. Germline V CDR1 and CDR2: LNHDA, SQIVND (reference sequence). Trimming cost V 5 bases and J 4 bases, with 8 bases left between them. The chain's CDR3 is CASSWGGTEAFF. CDR3 nucleotides: TGTGCCAGTAGTTGGGGGGGCACTGAAGCTTTCTTT.

CDR3 region: CASTAAAGYGYTF. The CDR3 DNA reads as TGTGCCAGTACCGCTGCTGCAGGGTATGGCTACACCTTC. V gene TRBV6-5 combines with J gene TRBJ1-2, with a tentative D call TRBD1 (5 bases). Germline V gene sequence: CDR1 MNHEY, CDR2 SVGAGI. This CDR3 comprises 13 residues. Trimming took 9 bases from V and 5 from J, leaving 16 bases between them.

The chain is built from TRBV2 and TRBJ1-5, with TRBD1 matching over 9 bases. Looked up from germline, CDR1 is SNHLY and CDR2 is FYNNEI. The CDR3 runs to 15 residues. Losses at the gene ends were 5 bases for V and 6 bases for J; bases not matched to a gene: 8. The CDR3 nucleotides are TGTGCCAGCAGTCAACAGGGGGCGAGCCGTCAGCCCCAGCATTTT. Amino acids: CASSQQGASRQPQHF.

The chain is built from TRBV7-2 and TRBJ1-6; D is unclear. V was pared by 4 bases and J by 8 bases, with 15 bases between. CDR3 length equals 15 residues. CDR1 and CDR2 from the germline V gene are SGHTA and FQGNSA. The CDR3 sequence is CASSWSHSSDSPLHF. In DNA form, the CDR3 reads TGTGCCAGCAGCTGGTCGCACAGCTCTGATTCACCCCTCCACTTT.

The chain links TRBV2 to TRBJ2-3; a weak D match, TRBD2 (5 bases). This CDR3 has 15 residues. The V and J ends lost 6 bases and 2 bases respectively, with 15 bases between them. The germline V gene has CDR1 SNHLY and CDR2 FYNNEI. CDR3 nucleotide sequence: TGTGCCAGCAGACCAACACGCGGGTCCACAGATACGCAGTATTTT. Protein: CASRPTRGSTDTQYF.